The text below deals with one TCR beta chain. Measured with immunoSEQ multiplex PCR; TCRdb has only the in-frame clones, and not every one. Of under 300,000 clones listed, roughly 86% were seen once; the top ten hold less than 4%. These data are taken from a study of blood T cell repertoires in COVID-19. Turning to the study itself: PBMCs, B-cell-depleted T cells, or T cells were the source of the cDNA or gDNA that made up the material.

The CDR3 is 13 residues long. Trimming removed 2 bases at V and 5 bases at J, with 10 bases between. Germline V gives CDR1 SGDLS, CDR2 YYNGEE. The sequencing input was PBMCs or T cells enriched from blood (not recorded which). This receptor was identified in a woman aged 35 to 49 with acute COVID-19. The chain has TRBV9 and TRBJ1-1; weak D call: TRBD1 (6 bases). The CDR3 loop is CASSVGQGTEAFF. The CDR3 DNA is TGTGCCAGCAGCGTTGGGCAGGGGACTGAAGCTTTCTTT.